This TCR beta chain was recovered during a study of T cells after yellow fever vaccination. Findings and caveats of the study: Most clones from primary vaccination resurfaced after the booster (96% CD4, 88% CD8).

Germline CDR1 reads MNHEY; CDR2 reads SVGAGI. V lost 2 bases and J lost 6, with 14 bases in between. The CDR3 is 15 residues long. This clonotype was recorded a few times. Its antigen is still unknown. TCRdb reprocessed the 5' RACE reads with MiXCR, giving one entry per CDR3 protein. The table has some 560,000 distinct CDR3 sequences, about a sixth seen once. This chain connects TRBV6-5 to TRBJ2-1; D is uncertain. The sample was PBMCs, taken less than 6 days after the first yellow fever vaccination. The clonotype comes from a man between 18 and 29 years old who received the YFV17D yellow fever vaccine. The CDR3 loop is CASSYGSPQGNEQFF. The CDR3 DNA reads TGTGCCAGCAGTTACGGATCGCCGCAAGGCAATGAGCAGTTCTTC.